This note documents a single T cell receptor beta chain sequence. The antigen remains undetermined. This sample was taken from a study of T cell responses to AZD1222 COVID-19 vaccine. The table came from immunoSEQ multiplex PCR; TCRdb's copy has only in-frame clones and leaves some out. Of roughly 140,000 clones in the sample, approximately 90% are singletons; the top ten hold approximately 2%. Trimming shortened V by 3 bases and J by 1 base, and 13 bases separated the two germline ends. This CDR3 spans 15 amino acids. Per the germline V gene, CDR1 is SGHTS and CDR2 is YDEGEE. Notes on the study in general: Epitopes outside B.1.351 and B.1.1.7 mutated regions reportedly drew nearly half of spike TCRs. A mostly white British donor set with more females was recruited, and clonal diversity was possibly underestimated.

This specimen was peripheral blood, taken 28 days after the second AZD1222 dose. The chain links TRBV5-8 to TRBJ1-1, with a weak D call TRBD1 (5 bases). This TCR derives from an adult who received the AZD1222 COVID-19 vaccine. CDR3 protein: CASSSRGRQNTEAFF. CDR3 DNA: TGTGCCAGCAGCTCTCGGGGACGGCAGAACACTGAAGCTTTCTTT.